What follows are 15 T cell receptor beta chains derived from one specimen sequenced in a study of response to subunit inactivated influenza vaccine. One entry per CDR3 protein results from TCRdb running MiXCR on the RT-PCR reads. The data show roughly 570,000 distinct CDR3 sequences, with 13% seen just once and around 13% held by the top ten. This material consisted of PBMCs from blood, taken more than 35 days after vaccination. The receptors here all came from a man over 45 who received an inactivated influenza vaccine.

The table lists this clonotype with a few counts. The rearrangement joins TRBV11-2 to TRBJ2-3; 9 nucleotides agree with TRBD2. V lost 4 bases and J lost 3; bases outside the gene matches: 8. The CDR3 spans 16 residues. The V gene's germline CDR1 is SGHAT and CDR2 FQNNGV. The CDR3: CASSWSRLADTDTQYF. CDR3 nucleotides: TGTGCCAGCAGCTGGTCCCGACTAGCGGATACAGATACGCAGTATTTT.

The table lists this clonotype with a few counts. This chain uses TRBV4-1 with TRBJ1-2; unclear D gene. Germline values: CDR1 MGHRA, CDR2 YSYEKL. The CDR3 loop spans 13 amino acids. The germline V and J ends were trimmed by 4 bases and 4 bases, with 10 bases remaining between them. In DNA, the CDR3 is TGCGCCAGCAGCCGTCCGGAGGGCTATGGCTACACCTTC. This encodes CASSRPEGYGYTF.

This clonotype was picked up a small number of times. This rearrangement joins TRBV6-1 to TRBJ2-1, with 16 positions matching TRBD2. The CDR3 length is 18 residues. With V trimmed by 6 bases and J by 12 bases, 17 bases remained unmatched. Per the germline V gene, CDR1 is MNHNS and CDR2 is SASEGT. The CDR3 DNA is TGTGCCAGCAGCTCCGGGACTAGCGGGAGGGGGGGAGGTAACGGGCAGTTCTTC. Protein: CASSSGTSGRGGGNGQFF.

This clonotype was detected many times. The chain has TRBV12-3 or TRBV12-4 and TRBJ1-5, with D hard to call. V lost 1 base and J 6 bases, leaving 7 bases between the germline ends. The length of the CDR3 is 13 residues. CDR3 sequence: CASSLGGFQPQHF. CDR3 nucleotide sequence: TGTGCCAGCAGTTTAGGCGGGTTTCAGCCCCAGCATTTT.

This clonotype was counted only a few times. The chain is built from TRBV29-1 and TRBJ2-2; D not resolved. The CDR3 runs to 10 residues. In germline, CDR1 is SQVTM, CDR2 ANQGSEA. Between the trimmed V and J ends, which lost 5 bases and 6 bases, there was a span of 4 bases. The CDR3 DNA sequence: TGCAGCGTTAAATCCGGGGAGCTGTTTTTT. Amino acid sequence: CSVKSGELFF.

The table lists this clonotype with a few counts. The chain employs TRBV7-6 and TRBJ2-3; a possible D gene is TRBD2 (6 bases). The germline gives CDR1 SGHVS, CDR2 FNYEAQ. CDR3 length equals 16 residues. Trimming removed 1 base from V and 2 bases from J, with 13 bases in between. Here the CDR3 DNA reads TGTGCCAGCAGCTTAGGCGGGATCCGTCACACAGATACGCAGTATTTT. Protein sequence: CASSLGGIRHTDTQYF.

In this sample, this clonotype turned up many times. This rearrangement joins TRBV29-1 to TRBJ1-2; TRBD1 aligns across 9 bases. V gave up 6 bases and J gave up 3 bases; unmatched junction bases: 8. Germline V gives CDR1 SQVTM, CDR2 ANQGSEA. The CDR3 consists of 14 residues. In nucleotides, the CDR3 is TGCAGCGTCCTCCTCCGGACAGGGGACTATGGCTACACCTTC. This sequence encodes CSVLLRTGDYGYTF.

This clonotype was seen ten or more times. The J gene is TRBJ1-4, the V gene TRBV20-1; no clear D. From germline, CDR1 is DFQATT and CDR2 SNEGSKA (reference sequence). V lost 2 bases to trimming and J lost 5 bases, with 12 bases between them. The CDR3 has 14 residues. CDR3 amino acids: CSARLSTPNEKLFF. The CDR3 DNA follows: TGCAGTGCTAGACTCAGCACCCCGAATGAAAAACTGTTTTTT.

The chain carries TRBV24-1 and TRBJ2-3; D possibly corresponds to TRBD2 (6 bases). Germline loops: CDR1 KGHDR, CDR2 SFDVKD. V was cut by 4 bases and J by 4 bases, with 17 bases left in between. The CDR3 is 16 residues long. CDR3 amino acids: CATSDTRLVTPDTQYF. The CDR3 region has the DNA TGTGCCACCAGTGACACCAGACTAGTTACCCCAGATACGCAGTATTTT.

This clonotype was counted only a few times. The V gene is TRBV6-5, the J gene TRBJ2-6, with 8 bases fitting TRBD1. The CDR3 has 19 amino acids. The germline V gene has CDR1 MNHEY and CDR2 SVGAGI. The ends lost 0 bases at V and 0 bases at J; junction bases unmatched: 7. Here the CDR3 DNA reads TGTGCCAGCAGTTACTCCGGGACAGGCCTTCTCTCTGGGGCCAACGTCCTGACTTTC. Protein: CASSYSGTGLLSGANVLTF.

The chain is built from TRBV3-1 and TRBJ2-6; D remains unclear. V was cut by 4 bases and J by 1 base, with 11 bases left in between. The CDR3 contains 16 residues. The germline CDR1 and CDR2 sequences are LGHDT and YNNKEL (reference sequence). CDR3 residues: CASSPPGVSGANVLTF. CDR3 nucleotides: TGTGCCAGCAGCCCGCCAGGAGTTTCTGGGGCCAACGTCCTGACTTTC.

The J gene is TRBJ1-3, the V gene TRBV9, with 7 nucleotides matching TRBD1. Germline-derived CDR1 and CDR2 are SGDLS and YYNGEE. This CDR3 is built from 16 residues. After removal of 3 bases from V and 4 bases from J, the junction contained 10 bases not matched to a gene. The CDR3 sequence: CASSGIRQGRGNTIYF. The CDR3 coding sequence is TGTGCCAGCAGCGGAATCCGACAGGGACGAGGAAACACCATATATTTT.

This clonotype came up many times. The rearrangement uses TRBV2 and TRBJ1-2; 9 bases align to TRBD1. The CDR3 is 14 amino acids. The J segment lost 4 bases and the V segment lost 6 bases, leaving 6 bases of the junction unmatched. Per the germline V gene, CDR1 is SNHLY and CDR2 is FYNNEI. The CDR3 protein is CASRPGQGTYGYTF. In DNA form, the CDR3 reads TGTGCCAGCAGACCGGGACAGGGTACCTATGGCTACACCTTC.

This clonotype showed up just a few times. The rearrangement links TRBV5-1 to TRBJ2-3; 9 bases match TRBD2. This CDR3 is 13 amino acids long. Germline CDR1 reads SGHRS; CDR2 reads YFSETQ. J lost 6 bases, V lost 10 bases, and 9 bases had no gene match. In nucleotides, the CDR3 is TGCGCCTCGACAGCGGGGGGCCAGGATACGCAGTATTTT. Encoded protein: CASTAGGQDTQYF.

This clonotype was recorded at least ten times. The rearrangement links TRBV27 to TRBJ2-1; no clear D gene. Trimming took off 0 bases at V and 6 bases at J, with 9 bases between the two ends. The length of the CDR3 is 14 residues. Germline-derived CDR1 and CDR2 are MNHEY and SMNVEV (reference sequence). The CDR3 reads CASSLSVKTNEQFF. CDR3 nucleotide sequence: TGTGCCAGCAGTTTATCGGTAAAAACCAATGAGCAGTTCTTC.